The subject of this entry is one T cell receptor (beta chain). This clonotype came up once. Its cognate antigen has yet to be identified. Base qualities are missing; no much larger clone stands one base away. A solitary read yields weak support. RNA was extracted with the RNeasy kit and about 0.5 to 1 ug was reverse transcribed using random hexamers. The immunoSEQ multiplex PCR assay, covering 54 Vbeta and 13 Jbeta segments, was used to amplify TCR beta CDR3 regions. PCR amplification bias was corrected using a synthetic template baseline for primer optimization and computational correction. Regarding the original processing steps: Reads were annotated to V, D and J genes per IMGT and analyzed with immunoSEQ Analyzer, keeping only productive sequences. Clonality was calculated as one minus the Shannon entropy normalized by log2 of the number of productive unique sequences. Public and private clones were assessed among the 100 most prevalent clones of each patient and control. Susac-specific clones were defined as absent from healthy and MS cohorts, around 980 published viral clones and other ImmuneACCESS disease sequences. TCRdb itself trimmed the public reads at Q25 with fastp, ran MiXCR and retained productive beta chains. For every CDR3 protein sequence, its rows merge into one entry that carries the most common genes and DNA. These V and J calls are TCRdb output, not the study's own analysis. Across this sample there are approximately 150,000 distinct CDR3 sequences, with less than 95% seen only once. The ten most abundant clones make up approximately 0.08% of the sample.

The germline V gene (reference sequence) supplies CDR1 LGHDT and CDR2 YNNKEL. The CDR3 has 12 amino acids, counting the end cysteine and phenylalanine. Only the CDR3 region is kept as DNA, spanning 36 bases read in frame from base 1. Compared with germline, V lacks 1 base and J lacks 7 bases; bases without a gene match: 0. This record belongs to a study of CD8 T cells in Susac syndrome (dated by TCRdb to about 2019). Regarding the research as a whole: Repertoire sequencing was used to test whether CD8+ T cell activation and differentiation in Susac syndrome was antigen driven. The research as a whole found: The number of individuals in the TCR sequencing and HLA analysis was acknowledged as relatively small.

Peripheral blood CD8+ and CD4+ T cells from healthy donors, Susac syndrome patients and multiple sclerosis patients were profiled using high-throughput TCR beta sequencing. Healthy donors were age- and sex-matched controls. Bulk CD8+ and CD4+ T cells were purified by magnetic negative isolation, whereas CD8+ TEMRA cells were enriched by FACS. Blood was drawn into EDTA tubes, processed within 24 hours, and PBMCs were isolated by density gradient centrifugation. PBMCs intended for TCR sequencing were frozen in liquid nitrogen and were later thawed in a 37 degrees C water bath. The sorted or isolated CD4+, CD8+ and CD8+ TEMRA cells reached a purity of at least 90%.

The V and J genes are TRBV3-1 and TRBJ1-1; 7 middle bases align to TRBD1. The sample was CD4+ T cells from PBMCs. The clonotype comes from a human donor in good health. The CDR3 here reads CASSQGQGEAFF. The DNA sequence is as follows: TGTGCCAGCAGCCAAGGACAGGGTGAAGCTTTCTTT.